Listed here are 30 T cell receptor beta chains from one sample, sequenced in a study of blood T cell repertoires in COVID-19. The protocol was immunoSEQ multiplex PCR, while the TCRdb copy is restricted to in-frame clones and leaves out a portion. The sample has under 250,000 clones, around 90% seen once. Sequencing was performed on peripheral blood. The receptor set was obtained from a man in his thirties or forties with COVID-19, enrolled during active disease.

The chain recombines TRBV27 with TRBJ1-2; possibly TRBD1 for D (5 bases). The V end was cut by 5 bases, the J end by 6 bases, with 13 bases between. In germline, CDR1 is MNHEY, CDR2 SMNVEV (reference sequence). The CDR3 is made up of 13 amino acids. CDR3 in DNA: TGTGCCAGCAGTGCACCCGACAGAGATGGCTACACCTTC. This gives the protein CASSAPDRDGYTF.

The genes are TRBV6-1 and TRBJ1-2; D call uncertain. From germline, CDR1 is MNHNS and CDR2 SASEGT. The CDR3 runs 13 residues. Deletions cut 1 base from V and 6 bases from J, with 9 bases between. The CDR3 is CASSEVPGNGYTF. CDR3 DNA: TGTGCCAGCAGTGAAGTGCCGGGGAATGGCTACACCTTC.

The chain has TRBV5-5 and TRBJ1-4, with D possibly matching TRBD1 (5 bases). With 7 bases removed from V and 0 bases from J, the gap between germline ends came to 16 bases. CDR3 length: 16 residues. Germline V lookup: CDR1 SGHKS, CDR2 YYEKEE (reference sequence). CDR3 residues: CASYPRAGATNEKLFF. CDR3 coding DNA: TGTGCCAGCTACCCGCGGGCGGGGGCAACTAATGAAAAACTGTTTTTT.

V and J are TRBV11-2 and TRBJ2-7; 7 bases are shared with TRBD1. CDR3 length: 15 amino acids. The germline CDR1 and CDR2 sequences are SGHAT and FQNNGV. J gave up 4 bases and V 5 bases, and 11 bases lay outside the gene matches. This chain's CDR3 is CASSPTRDRLYEQYF. CDR3 in DNA: TGTGCCAGCAGCCCAACCAGGGACAGACTATACGAGCAGTACTTC.

The gene calls are TRBV19 and TRBJ1-4; 10 bases fit TRBD1. Germline V gives CDR1 LNHDA, CDR2 SQIVND (reference sequence). This CDR3 is 17 amino acids long. V lost 5 bases, J lost 2 bases, and 8 bases stayed unmatched. CDR3 region: CASSGKTGGLTNEKLFF. The CDR3 nucleotides read TGTGCCAGTAGTGGAAAGACAGGGGGCCTGACTAATGAAAAACTGTTTTTT. Filled out from reference TRBV19 and TRBJ1-4, the complete variable domain reads DGGITQSPKYLFRKEGQNVTLSCEQNLNHDAMYWYRQDPGQGLRLIYYSQIVNDFQKGDIAEGYSVSREKKESFPLTVTSAQKNPTAFYLCASSGKTGGLTNEKLFFGSGTQLSVL.

This chain uses TRBV3-1 (or the pseudogene TRBV3-2) with TRBJ1-5; 8 nucleotides agree with TRBD1. Germline CDR1 reads LGHDT; CDR2 reads YNNKEL (reference sequence). The trim removed 0 bases at V and 6 bases at J, leaving 4 bases unmatched. CDR3 size: 15 residues. The CDR3 region has the DNA TGTGCCAGCAGCCAAGAAGGACAGGGCATTCAGCCCCAGCATTTT. This encodes CASSQEGQGIQPQHF.

The V and J genes are TRBV18 and TRBJ2-1; the match to TRBD1 covers 10 bases. The germline CDR1 and CDR2 sequences are KGHSH and LQKENI. The V and J ends lost 3 bases and 10 bases, in that order; junction bases with no gene match: 9. The length of the CDR3 is 15 residues. The CDR3 sequence: CASSPDGTGDREQFF. The CDR3 bases are TGTGCCAGCTCACCGGACGGGACAGGGGATCGGGAGCAGTTCTTC.

The chain joins TRBV6-5 to TRBJ2-3; the D gene is possibly TRBD2 (6 bases). The CDR3 contains 14 residues. Germline-derived CDR1 and CDR2 are MNHEY and SVGAGI. With 2 bases removed from V and 0 bases from J, the gap between germline ends came to 6 bases. The CDR3 here is CASSYRGSTDTQYF. The CDR3, as DNA: TGTGCCAGCAGTTACCGGGGGAGCACAGATACGCAGTATTTT.

Concerning this clone itself: Other DNA sequences in the same sample also yield this CDR3. The genes are TRBV19 and TRBJ1-5, with a possible D match to TRBD1 (6 bases). The V and J ends lost 3 bases and 3 bases respectively, with 9 bases between them. The CDR3 totals 14 residues. Germline CDR1 reads LNHDA; CDR2 reads SQIVND (reference sequence). The CDR3 region is CASSIRGSNQPQHF. CDR3 in DNA: TGTGCCAGTAGTATTAGGGGGTCCAATCAGCCCCAGCATTTT.

The chain carries TRBV3-1 (or the pseudogene TRBV3-2) and TRBJ1-2; TRBD1 might be the D (6 bases). The CDR3 contains 15 residues. The germline CDR1 and CDR2 sequences are LGHDT and YNNKEL (reference sequence). Trimming took 5 bases from V and 4 from J, leaving 17 bases between them. The CDR3: CASSKQITGIYGYTF. The CDR3 nucleotides read TGTGCCAGCAGCAAACAAATAACAGGGATCTATGGCTACACCTTC.

The V gene is TRBV7-9, the J gene TRBJ1-3; D is possibly TRBD1 (6 bases). Trimming took off 5 bases at V and 2 bases at J, with 13 bases between the two ends. Germline V CDR1 and CDR2: SEHNR, FQNEAQ (reference sequence). The CDR3 has 15 amino acids. The CDR3 sequence is CASSPLQGTGNTIYF. The CDR3 DNA is TGTGCCAGCAGCCCACTACAGGGAACTGGAAACACCATATATTTT.

This clone was counted a single time. The V and J genes are TRBV6-5 and TRBJ1-3, with D perhaps TRBD1 (6 bases). Germline V CDR1 and CDR2: MNHEY, SVGAGI. The CDR3 spans 15 residues. The V end was cut by 0 bases, the J end by 4 bases, with 10 bases between. Here the CDR3 DNA reads TGTGCCAGCAGTTACTCGACAACAGGGGGAAACACCATATATTTT. It specifies CASSYSTTGGNTIYF.

The chain carries TRBV11-2 and TRBJ1-1; D gene unclear. CDR1 SGHAT and CDR2 FQNNGV come from the germline V gene. The V and J ends lost 4 bases and 5 bases respectively, with 11 bases between them. The CDR3 consists of 13 residues. The CDR3 DNA sequence: TGTGCCAGCAGCTCCCAGCTCGGGACTGAAGCTTTCTTT. Translated, it gives CASSSQLGTEAFF.

The genes are TRBV11-3 and TRBJ2-3; no clear D gene. In germline, CDR1 is SGHNT, CDR2 YENEEA. This CDR3 has 14 residues. V lost 5 bases and J 5 bases, leaving 14 bases between the germline ends. CDR3 nucleotides: TGTGCCAGCAGCCGCCGAGCAGGCGAAGATACGCAGTATTTT. This gives the protein CASSRRAGEDTQYF.

This clone was detected only a few times. This chain links TRBV3-1 (or the pseudogene TRBV3-2) with TRBJ1-1; D perhaps matches TRBD1 (5 bases). Germline assignment: CDR1 LGHDT and CDR2 YNNKEL (reference sequence). The length of the CDR3 is 14 residues. With 2 bases removed from V and 1 base from J, the gap between germline ends came to 8 bases. In DNA form, the CDR3 reads TGTGCCAGCAGCCAAACCGACAGGAACACTGAAGCTTTCTTT. Translation: CASSQTDRNTEAFF.

This clone has only one observation. The CDR3 nucleotides read TGTGCCAGCTCCACGGGACGGGGGAATTCACCCCTCCACTTT. It is translated as CASSTGRGNSPLHF. The V call is TRBV18, the J call TRBJ1-6, with a tentative D call TRBD1 (5 bases). V was trimmed by 6 bases and J by 7 bases, leaving 13 bases between them. CDR1 is KGHSH and CDR2 is LQKENI in the germline V gene. The CDR3 consists of 14 residues.

The rearrangement links TRBV2 to TRBJ1-1, with TRBD1 as a possible D gene (6 bases). Germline V gene sequence: CDR1 SNHLY, CDR2 FYNNEI. This CDR3 spans 15 amino acids. V was pared by 2 bases and J by 3 bases, with 13 bases between. The CDR3 nucleotides read TGTGCCAGCAGTGAAAATCTGGACAGACACACTGAAGCTTTCTTT. This sequence encodes CASSENLDRHTEAFF.

This chain links TRBV10-3 with TRBJ2-4, with D possibly TRBD1 on 5 matching bases. The length of the CDR3 is 14 residues. In germline, CDR1 is ENHRY, CDR2 SYGVKD. The ends were cut back, 4 bases at V and 10 bases at J, with 17 bases in the middle. The CDR3 DNA sequence: TGTGCCATCAGTGGGGCCAGGGAAGTTGGGATTCAGTACTTC. Protein: CAISGAREVGIQYF.

The chain is built from TRBV5-1 and TRBJ2-3; TRBD2 agrees at 9 bases. Per the germline V gene, CDR1 is SGHRS and CDR2 is YFSETQ. The CDR3 runs 16 residues. The V segment lost 0 bases and the J segment 6 bases; nucleotides outside the gene matches: 8. The DNA for the CDR3 is TGCGCCAGCAGCTTGGACGGCGGGGGGGCCGCGGATACGCAGTATTTT. It yields the protein CASSLDGGGAADTQYF.

In nucleotides, the CDR3 is TGTGCCAGCAGTGGGGGGGGGCCCCCCTACGAGCAGTACTTC. Protein product: CASSGGGPPYEQYF. The rearrangement joins TRBV2 to TRBJ2-7; D perhaps matches TRBD2 (7 bases). The germline CDR1 and CDR2 sequences are SNHLY and FYNNEI. The CDR3 totals 14 residues. V was clipped by 4 bases and J by 2 bases, with 12 bases between them.

This clone was detected a few times. The chain employs TRBV29-1 and TRBJ1-1; no firm D call. Germline-derived CDR1 and CDR2 are SQVTM and ANQGSEA. CDR3 length equals 14 residues. V lost 2 bases and J lost 0, with 10 bases in between. The CDR3 is CSVENPGMNTEAFF. Written as DNA, the CDR3 is TGCAGCGTTGAAAATCCGGGGATGAACACTGAAGCTTTCTTT. The full variable domain, completed using reference TRBV29-1 and TRBJ1-1, is SAVISQKPSRDICQRGTSLTIQCQVDSQVTMMFWYRQQPGQSLTLIATANQGSEATYESGFVIDKFPISRPNLTFSTLTVSNMSPEDSSIYLCSVENPGMNTEAFFGQGTRLTVV.

This chain uses TRBV28 with TRBJ1-6; 9 positions match TRBD1. Germline V gene sequence: CDR1 MDHEN, CDR2 SYDVKM. V was clipped by 6 bases and J by 8 bases; unmatched bases: 8. The length of the CDR3 is 15 residues. This chain's CDR3 is CASRPRQGEDSPLHF. CDR3 DNA sequence: TGTGCCAGCAGACCCAGACAGGGGGAGGATTCACCCCTCCACTTT.

This clone was picked up a small number of times. V usage is TRBV6-5 and J usage is TRBJ2-7; no firm D call. Trimming shortened V by 7 bases and J by 2 bases, and 18 bases separated the two germline ends. The CDR3 length is 15 residues. Germline CDR1 and CDR2: MNHEY and SVGAGI. CDR3 sequence: CASILNRVTTYEQYF. The CDR3 DNA follows: TGTGCCAGCATATTAAACCGGGTGACGACCTACGAGCAGTACTTC.

This clone has a single count. The chain couples TRBV10-3 to TRBJ1-1, with D hard to call. Germline V gene data show CDR1 as ENHRY and CDR2 as SYGVKD. Trimming removed 7 bases from V and 2 bases from J, with 11 bases in between. The CDR3 contains 13 residues. The CDR3 sequence: CAITGIPNTEAFF. Written as DNA, the CDR3 is TGTGCCATCACCGGGATCCCTAACACTGAAGCTTTCTTT.

The V and J genes are TRBV3-1 (or the pseudogene TRBV3-2) and TRBJ2-3; tentatively, D is TRBD1 (6 bases). Germline V gene sequence: CDR1 LGHDT, CDR2 YNNKEL (reference sequence). This CDR3 contains 14 residues. V shed 4 bases and J shed 2 bases, with 10 bases lying between them. The CDR3 here is CASSLQGITDTQYF. DNA for the CDR3: TGTGCCAGCAGCCTACAGGGAATCACAGATACGCAGTATTTT.

This clone has only one observation. The chain is built from TRBV6-4 and TRBJ2-3; 8 bases align to TRBD1. Per the germline V gene, CDR1 is MRHNA and CDR2 is SNTAGT. CDR3 size: 15 residues. V trimming: 4 bases; J trimming: 2 bases; junction bases outside the gene matches: 5. The chain's CDR3 is CASSVDRGPTDTQYF. CDR3 nucleotide sequence: TGTGCCAGCAGTGTCGACAGGGGCCCCACAGATACGCAGTATTTT.

The chain recombines TRBV6-2 or TRBV6-3 with TRBJ1-6, with unresolved D. Trimming took off 6 bases at V and 0 bases at J, with 12 bases between the two ends. Looked up from germline, CDR1 is MNHEY and CDR2 is SVGEGT. The CDR3 is made up of 16 amino acids. The DNA of the CDR3 is TGTGCCAGCAGCCCTGACCCTAGCTCCTATAATTCACCCCTCCACTTT. This sequence encodes CASSPDPSSYNSPLHF.

The chain recombines TRBV4-1 with TRBJ1-6; D gene uncertain. This CDR3 contains 15 residues. Between the trimmed V and J ends, which lost 4 bases and 7 bases, there was a span of 14 bases. Germline loops: CDR1 MGHRA, CDR2 YSYEKL. CDR3 sequence: CASSRHEELNSPLHF. CDR3 DNA: TGCGCCAGCAGCCGTCATGAGGAACTGAATTCACCCCTCCACTTT.

The rearrangement joins TRBV25-1 to TRBJ1-6; D call uncertain. Germline lookup yields CDR1 MGHDK and CDR2 SYGVNS. The V gene lost 5 bases and the J gene lost 10 bases, with 15 bases spanning the gap. The CDR3 extends over 14 amino acids. The CDR3 DNA sequence: TGTGCCAGCAGTACCCACGGGAATAGGTCACCCCTCCACTTT. Translating gives CASSTHGNRSPLHF.

The V and J genes are TRBV3-1 (or the pseudogene TRBV3-2) and TRBJ1-1; 8 nucleotides agree with TRBD1. CDR3 length: 14 amino acids. Unmatched junction bases numbered 10, after V lost 5 bases and J lost 8 bases. Germline CDR1 LGHDT, CDR2 YNNKEL (reference sequence). The CDR3 region has the DNA TGTGCCAGCAGCACCCGGCCAGGGGGCAGAGAAGCTTTCTTT. It is translated as CASSTRPGGREAFF.